This is a list of T cell receptor beta chains from one sample in a study of CD8+ T cells in alopecia areata. Assay: immunoSEQ multiplex PCR; the TCRdb copy retains only in-frame clones and omits some. The data contain under 150,000 clones, 56% of them singletons. The sequenced sample was CD4+ T cells sorted from blood, obtained at week 24, from a patient treated with tofacitinib. Receptors were obtained from a human donor with alopecia areata. CDR3s include the opening cysteine and the closing phenylalanine or tryptophan. Each record gives: J gene, V gene, clone size, D gene, CDR3 DNA, CDR3 protein. A D gene is named only where the DNA matches it firmly. Where a row states a size, it is once, few, many or the class of an expanded clone; other rows omit it.

TRBJ1-3,TRBV5-6,-,-,TGTGCCAGCAGCTTGGACAGCGGAGGGGGAAACACCATATATTTT,CASSLDSGGGNTIYF
TRBJ2-3,TRBV30,once,TRBD1,TGTGCCTGGAACCTTGGCCAGGGGGCAGGGGATACGCAGTATTTT,CAWNLGQGAGDTQYF
TRBJ1-2,TRBV2,-,-,TGTGCCAGCAGTCTTGGACAGTATGGCTACACCTTC,CASSLGQYGYTF
TRBJ1-4,TRBV2,few,-,TGTGCCAGCAGTGAGGGGGTTGGTGAAAAACTGTTTTTT,CASSEGVGEKLFF
TRBJ1-1,TRBV6-5,-,-,TGTGCCAGCAGTTACTCCGCGTCGATGAACACTGAAGCTTTCTTT,CASSYSASMNTEAFF
TRBJ1-1,TRBV10-3,few,TRBD1,TGTGCCATCAGTGAGAGGGGACAGCTCAACACTGAAGCTTTCTTT,CAISERGQLNTEAFF
TRBJ2-1,TRBV4-3,-,-,TGCGCCAGCAGCCAAGCTAGGGGGGATGAGCAGTTCTTC,CASSQARGDEQFF
TRBJ1-2,TRBV4-2,-,TRBD1,TGTGCCAGCAGCCAAGATGGACAGGGGGATGGCTACACCTTC,CASSQDGQGDGYTF
TRBJ1-4,TRBV4-3,-,-,TGCGCCAGCAGCCACACACCCGCGGGTGGGGAAAAACTGTTTTTT,CASSHTPAGGEKLFF
TRBJ2-3,TRBV2,-,TRBD2,TGTGCCAGCGGGCGGGAGTTCACAGATCCGCAGTATTTT,CASGREFTDPQYF
TRBJ2-1,TRBV7-2,-,TRBD1,TGTGCCAGCAGCTTAGCGTTTACAGGGGTCTACAATGAGCAGTTCTTC,CASSLAFTGVYNEQFF
TRBJ2-7,TRBV7-8,few,TRBD1,TGTGCCAGCAACAAACAGGGGTCGGGCTACGAGCAGTACTTC,CASNKQGSGYEQYF
TRBJ1-2,TRBV29-1,few,-,TGCAGCGTTGATGGGGCGGTCTATGGCTACACCTTC,CSVDGAVYGYTF
TRBJ2-5,TRBV7-9,-,-,TGTGCCGGGAGCGGCCAAGAGACCCAGTACTTC,CAGSGQETQYF
TRBJ2-2,TRBV7-8,-,-,TGTGCCAGCAGCTTAGTTACCGCGGGGACCTTCGGCACCGGGGAGCTGTTTTTT,CASSLVTAGTFGTGELFF
TRBJ1-1,TRBV7-6,-,-,TGTGCCAGCAGCTTAGCAGGGGCCTACACTGAAGCTTTCTTT,CASSLAGAYTEAFF
TRBJ1-3,TRBV6-6,-,-,TGTGCCAGCAGTTACTCCCGAGACCACTCTGGAAACACCATATATTTT,CASSYSRDHSGNTIYF
TRBJ1-6,TRBV5-1,once,-,TGCGCCAGCAGTACTGACACCGACGGGTATAATTCACCCCTCCACTTT,CASSTDTDGYNSPLHF
TRBJ2-5,TRBV7-2,few,-,TGTGCCAGCAGCTCCTACAATCAAGAGACCCAGTACTTC,CASSSYNQETQYF
TRBJ1-4,TRBV28,-,-,TGTGCCAGCAGTCCCGGGGACCGTGAAAAACTGTTTTTT,CASSPGDREKLFF
TRBJ2-5,TRBV6-1,-,-,TGTGCCAGCAGTGAAGGGAACCTATGGTCGAAGACCCAGTACTTC,CASSEGNLWSKTQYF
TRBJ2-7,TRBV5-6,-,-,TGTGCCAGCAGCAGAACCGGGTCAGCCCAATCCTACGAGCAGTACTTC,CASSRTGSAQSYEQYF
TRBJ1-1,TRBV5-1,-,-,TGCGCCAGCAGCTTGGATAGCACGTCCACTGAAGCTTTCTTT,CASSLDSTSTEAFF
TRBJ1-2,TRBV6-6,-,-,TGTGCCAGCAGTTCCCGACAGGTCGGTGGCTACACCTTC,CASSSRQVGGYTF
TRBJ2-3,TRBV5-4,few,-,TGTGCCAGCAGCCAGCGTCAAGATACGCAGTATTTT,CASSQRQDTQYF
TRBJ1-2,TRBV7-9,once,TRBD1,TGTGCCAGCAGCGCCGGGGGACAGAACTATGGCTACACCTTC,CASSAGGQNYGYTF
TRBJ2-1,TRBV15,-,-,TGTGCCACCAGCAGAGATCGAGTAGCGGCCATCTACAATGAGCAGTTCTTC,CATSRDRVAAIYNEQFF
TRBJ2-7,TRBV11-3,once,TRBD1,TGTGCCAGCAGCGGTATAGGGACAGGGAGACACGAGCAGTACTTC,CASSGIGTGRHEQYF
TRBJ2-5,TRBV29-1,-,-,TGCAGCGCTGGTCAGCAGCTTCAAGAGACCCAGTACTTC,CSAGQQLQETQYF
TRBJ2-5,TRBV5-1,-,-,TGCGCCAGCAGCTCCCAGGGATTCGGAGAGACCCAGTACTTC,CASSSQGFGETQYF
TRBJ1-5,TRBV7-2,few,-,TGTGCCAGCAGCTCCAGACAGGGCAATCAGCCCCAGCATTTT,CASSSRQGNQPQHF
TRBJ2-5,TRBV18,-,-,TGTGCCAGCTCACCAACCAGGGGTCAAGAGACCCAGTACTTC,CASSPTRGQETQYF
TRBJ2-3,TRBV29-1,-,-,TGCAGCGTTGAGGTCCCGGGAGATACGCAGTATTTT,CSVEVPGDTQYF
TRBJ2-7,TRBV29-1,-,TRBD1,TGCAGCGTCCGAACAGGGGGCAGTCAAGGCGAGCAGTACTTC,CSVRTGGSQGEQYF
TRBJ2-5,TRBV7-9,-,TRBD1,TGTGCCAGCAGCTTCACAGGGGAAGAGACCCAGTACTTC,CASSFTGEETQYF
TRBJ2-7,TRBV7-2,once,TRBD1,TGTGCCAGCAGCTTATGGGGACAGACCGTCTACGAGCAGTACTTC,CASSLWGQTVYEQYF
TRBJ1-5,TRBV29-1,-,-,TGCAGCGTTGGGGGTAGCAATCAGCCCCAGCATTTT,CSVGGSNQPQHF
TRBJ2-7,TRBV27,few,TRBD1,TGTGCCAGCAGTACGACAGGGATAGGGGACGAGCAGTACTTC,CASSTTGIGDEQYF
TRBJ1-6,TRBV18,once,-,TGTGCCAGCTCAGCCCGACAGATGTCTAATTCACCCCTCCACTTT,CASSARQMSNSPLHF
TRBJ1-4,TRBV9,-,-,TGTGCCAGCAGCGTAGGGACCCTCTCTAATGAAAAACTGTTTTTT,CASSVGTLSNEKLFF
TRBJ2-3,TRBV18,-,TRBD1,TGTGCCAGCTCACACCTAATGACAGGGGGCGAAACAGATACGCAGTATTTT,CASSHLMTGGETDTQYF
TRBJ1-1,TRBV29-1,few,-,TGCAGCGTTGAAGAAGGAATAGGGCTGGAAGCTTTCTTT,CSVEEGIGLEAFF
TRBJ2-1,TRBV5-1,-,TRBD1,TGCGCCAGCAGCAAACCAGGGGGCCATGAGCAGTTCTTC,CASSKPGGHEQFF
TRBJ2-5,TRBV7-6,-,TRBD1,TGTGCCAGCAGCTGGGACAGACAAGAGACCCAGTACTTC,CASSWDRQETQYF
TRBJ2-7,TRBV5-1,-,-,TGCGCCAGCAGCTTGGAACCCCAAGGGACTCGGGAGCAGTACTTC,CASSLEPQGTREQYF
TRBJ2-3,TRBV5-1,many,TRBD2,TGCGCCAGCAGCCCTTCAAGGACTAGCGGGGGCACAGATACGCAGTATTTT,CASSPSRTSGGTDTQYF